This T cell receptor (beta chain) derives from a study of Graves' ophthalmopathy and Graves' hyperthyroidism. Excluded were patients with other autoimmune diseases, uncontrolled infections, pregnancy or lactation. Amplifying from RNA transcripts, the study obtained TCR beta CDR3 regions. The first round was an RT-PCR with HTBI primers, and the second round was a multiplex PCR. TCRdb reanalysed the multiplex PCR reads using MiXCR and keeps one entry per CDR3 protein. The top ten hold around 3% of the sample, which has around 660,000 distinct CDR3 sequences, 35% to 45% seen once. Trimming shortened V by 7 bases and J by 5 bases, and 14 bases separated the two germline ends. The CDR3 loop spans 13 amino acids.

This TCR derives from an adult man with Graves' ophthalmopathy. The rearrangement joins TRBV12-3 or TRBV12-4 to TRBJ2-5; D ambiguous. The sequencing input was peripheral blood. This chain's CDR3 is CASTTRDFETQYF. The CDR3, as DNA: TGTGCCAGCACCACAAGGGATTTCGAGACCCAGTACTTC.